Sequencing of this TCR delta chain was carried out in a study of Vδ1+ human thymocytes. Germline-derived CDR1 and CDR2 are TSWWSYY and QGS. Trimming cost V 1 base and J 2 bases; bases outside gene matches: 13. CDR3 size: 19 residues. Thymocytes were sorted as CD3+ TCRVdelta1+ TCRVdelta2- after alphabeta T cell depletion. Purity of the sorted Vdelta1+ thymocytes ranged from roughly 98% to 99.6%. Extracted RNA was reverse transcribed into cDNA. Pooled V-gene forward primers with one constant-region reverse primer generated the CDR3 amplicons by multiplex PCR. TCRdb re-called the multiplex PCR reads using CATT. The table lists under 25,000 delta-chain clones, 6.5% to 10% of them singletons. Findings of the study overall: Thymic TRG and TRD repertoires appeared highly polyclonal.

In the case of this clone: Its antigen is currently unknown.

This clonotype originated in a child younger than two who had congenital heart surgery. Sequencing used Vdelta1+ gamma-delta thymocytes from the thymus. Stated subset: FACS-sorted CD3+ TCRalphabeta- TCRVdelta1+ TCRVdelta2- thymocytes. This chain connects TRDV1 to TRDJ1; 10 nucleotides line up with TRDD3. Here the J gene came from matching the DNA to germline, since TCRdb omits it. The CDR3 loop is CALGERVLLGDPWTDKLIF. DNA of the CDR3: TGTGCTCTTGGGGAACGGGTCCTACTGGGGGATCCCTGGACCGATAAACTCATCTTT.